This T cell receptor beta chain is from a study of a mutant IDH1 vaccine in newly diagnosed glioma. V dropped 2 bases and J dropped 1 base, with 6 bases sitting between them. Germline lookup yields CDR1 SGHRS and CDR2 YFSETQ. This CDR3 region has 14 residues. Note on this clone: Its antigen is unknown.

Profiling relied on immunoSEQ multiplex PCR, and the TCRdb table lists in-frame clones only, not all of them. The sample carries some 35,000 clones, approximately 80% recorded once. As for time point: week 5, during vaccination. In the vaccine, a single dose held 300 ug of the mutant IDH1 20-mer peptide, along with topical imiquimod. The sequencing used PBMCs, collected from a glioma patient whose treatment included an IDH1 peptide vaccine. This clonotype was sampled from a man aged 45 to 65 with glioma. The V gene is TRBV5-1, the J gene TRBJ2-2, with D possibly matching TRBD1 (5 bases). The CDR3 loop reads CASSFQGNTGELFF. The CDR3 DNA reads as TGCGCCAGCAGCTTCCAGGGGAACACCGGGGAGCTGTTTTTT.